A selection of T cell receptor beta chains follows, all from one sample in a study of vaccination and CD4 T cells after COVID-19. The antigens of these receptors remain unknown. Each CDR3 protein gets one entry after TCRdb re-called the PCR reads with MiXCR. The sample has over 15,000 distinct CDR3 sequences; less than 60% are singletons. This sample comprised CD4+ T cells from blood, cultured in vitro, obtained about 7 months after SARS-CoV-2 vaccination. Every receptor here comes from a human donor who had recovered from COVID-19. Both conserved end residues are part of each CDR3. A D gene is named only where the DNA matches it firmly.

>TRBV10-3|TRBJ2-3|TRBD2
CATGLAGTSTDTQYF
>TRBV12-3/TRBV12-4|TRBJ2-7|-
CASSPRDTYEQYF
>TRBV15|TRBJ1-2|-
CATSNALRPYGYTF
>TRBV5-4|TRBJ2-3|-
CASSLGGANTDTQYF
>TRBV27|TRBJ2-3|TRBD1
CASWRDRVTDTQYF
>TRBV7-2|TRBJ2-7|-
CASSLHNGPYERYF
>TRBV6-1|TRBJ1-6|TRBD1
CASSEAWVGQHNSPLHF
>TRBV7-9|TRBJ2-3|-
CASSLGGPITDTQYF
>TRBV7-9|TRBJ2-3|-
CANARRGGPDDTQYF
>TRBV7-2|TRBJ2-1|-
CASSLRGGTQQFF
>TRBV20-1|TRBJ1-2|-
CSASTGPYGYTF
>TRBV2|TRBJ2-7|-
CASSKAPPIGGHEQYF
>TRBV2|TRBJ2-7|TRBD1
CASSEALTGDRDEQYF
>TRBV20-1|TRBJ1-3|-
CSAREGSTISGNTIYF
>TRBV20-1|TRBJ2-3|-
CSASTTERGSTDTQYF
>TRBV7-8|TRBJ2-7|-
CASSLEKTLREYF
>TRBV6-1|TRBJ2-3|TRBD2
CASSEFGIAGLGDTQYF